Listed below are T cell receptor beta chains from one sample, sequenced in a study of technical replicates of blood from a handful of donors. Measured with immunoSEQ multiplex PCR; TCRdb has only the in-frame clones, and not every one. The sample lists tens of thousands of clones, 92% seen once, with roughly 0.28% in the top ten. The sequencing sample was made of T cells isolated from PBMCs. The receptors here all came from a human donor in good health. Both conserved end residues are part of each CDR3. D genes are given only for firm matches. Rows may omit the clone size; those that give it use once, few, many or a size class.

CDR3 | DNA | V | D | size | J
CASSQDPPTTGYYTEAFF | TGCGCCAGCAGCCAAGATCCTCCTACAACAGGGTATTACACTGAAGCTTTCTTT | TRBV4-1 | . | . | TRBJ1-1
CASSLPATNEKLFF | TGTGCCAGCAGTCTTCCTGCAACTAATGAAAAACTGTTTTTT | TRBV28 | . | . | TRBJ1-4
CSVEAPDSSSYEQYF | TGCAGCGTTGAAGCCCCGGACTCCTCCTCCTACGAGCAGTACTTC | TRBV29-1 | . | . | TRBJ2-7
CASSFLGTGSSTEAFF | TGTGCCAGCAGTTTTCTCGGGACAGGGTCGTCCACTGAAGCTTTCTTT | TRBV28 | TRBD1 | . | TRBJ1-1
CASSFSWPPDTQYF | TGTGCCAGCAGCTTTTCGTGGCCCCCAGATACGCAGTATTTT | TRBV7-3 | . | . | TRBJ2-3
CASSVALQGVEKLFF | TGTGCCAGCAGCGTAGCTCTACAGGGGGTCGAAAAACTGTTTTTT | TRBV9 | TRBD1 | . | TRBJ1-4
CASSEGTGTNTEAFF | TGCGCCAGCAGTGAGGGGACAGGTACGAACACTGAAGCTTTCTTT | TRBV10-2 | TRBD1 | . | TRBJ1-1
CACRPGSYEQYF | TGTGCCTGTCGTCCAGGCTCCTACGAGCAGTACTTC | TRBV2 | . | . | TRBJ2-7
CASSGVTNTEAFF | TGTGCCAGTAGCGGGGTTACGAACACTGAAGCTTTCTTT | TRBV19 | . | once | TRBJ1-1
CASSRAGKGNEKLFF | TGTGCCAGCAGCCGGGCGGGGAAGGGTAATGAAAAACTGTTTTTT | TRBV7-8 | . | . | TRBJ1-4
CASSLQQGSVGELFF | TGTGCCAGCAGCCTCCAACAGGGTTCGGTCGGGGAGCTGTTTTTT | TRBV9 | . | . | TRBJ2-2
CASRPTGDTGELFF | TGTGCCAGCCGACCGACAGGGGACACCGGGGAGCTGTTTTTT | TRBV6-4 | TRBD1 | . | TRBJ2-2
CASVRDRGGEQFF | TGTGCCAGCGTCCGGGACAGGGGCGGTGAGCAGTTCTTC | TRBV27 | TRBD1 | . | TRBJ2-1
CASSSPDRNSPLHF | TGTGCCAGCAGTTCCCCCGACAGGAATTCACCCCTCCACTTT | TRBV6-6 | . | . | TRBJ1-6
CASSPRSQRAATGELFF | TGTGCCAGCTCACCACGATCGCAGCGGGCGGCCACCGGGGAGCTGTTTTTT | TRBV18 | . | . | TRBJ2-2
CASSDGTSNTEAFF | TGTGCCAGCAGTGACGGGACATCGAACACTGAAGCTTTCTTT | TRBV6-4 | . | . | TRBJ1-1
CASNLWTGTLLGANVLTF | TGTGCCAGCAACTTATGGACAGGGACCCTCTTGGGGGCCAACGTCCTGACTTTC | TRBV7-9 | TRBD1 | . | TRBJ2-6
CASSLAWRGVASYEQYF | TGTGCCAGCAGCTTGGCCTGGAGAGGAGTGGCTTCCTACGAGCAGTACTTC | TRBV5-6 | . | . | TRBJ2-7
CSVDAGASGRAGGTDTQYF | TGCAGCGTTGATGCGGGGGCTAGCGGGAGGGCCGGAGGCACAGATACGCAGTATTTT | TRBV29-1 | TRBD2 | . | TRBJ2-3
CASSLGLGATFYEQYF | TGTGCCAGCAGCTTGGGGTTGGGGGCTACTTTCTACGAGCAGTACTTC | TRBV5-8 | . | . | TRBJ2-7
CASGGALVTNYGYTF | TGTGCCTCGGGGGGGGCTTTGGTGACTAACTATGGCTACACCTTC | TRBV28 | . | . | TRBJ1-2
CASSEGALAGAYNEQFF | TGCGCCAGCAGTGAGGGGGCCCTAGCGGGGGCCTACAATGAGCAGTTCTTC | TRBV10-2 | TRBD2 | . | TRBJ2-1
CASSLDRAGTGELFF | TGTGCCAGCAGTCTGGACAGGGCAGGCACCGGGGAGCTGTTTTTT | TRBV6-5 | TRBD1 | . | TRBJ2-2
CAISEREVAQYF | TGTGCCATCAGTGAAAGGGAGGTGGCCCAGTACTTC | TRBV10-3 | . | . | TRBJ2-5
CASRTGTGDGYTF | TGTGCCAGCAGAACCGGGACAGGGGATGGCTACACCTTC | TRBV6-6 | TRBD1 | . | TRBJ1-2
CASSQEGAGLGQPQHF | TGTGCCAGCAGCCAAGAAGGTGCCGGGTTGGGTCAGCCCCAGCATTTT | TRBV4-2 | . | . | TRBJ1-5
CAISESNKRNTEAFF | TGTGCCATCAGTGAGTCGAATAAGAGGAACACTGAAGCTTTCTTT | TRBV10-3 | . | . | TRBJ1-1
CASSLGGITSTDTQYF | TGTGCCAGCAGCTTAGGCGGGATAACTAGCACAGATACGCAGTATTTT | TRBV13 | . | once | TRBJ2-3
CASSTRQPASGNYEQYF | TGTGCCAGCAGTACCAGACAGCCGGCTAGCGGGAACTACGAGCAGTACTTC | TRBV28 | TRBD2 | . | TRBJ2-7
CASSYSGQGASYEQYF | TGTGCCAGCAGTTACTCAGGACAGGGTGCATCCTACGAGCAGTACTTC | TRBV6-5 | TRBD1 | . | TRBJ2-7
CASSVYRTGDRATAQYF | TGTGCCAGCAGCGTATATAGAACCGGGGATAGGGCTACGGCGCAGTACTTC | TRBV7-9 | . | . | TRBJ2-7
CASSREFSGRSEQYF | TGCGCCAGCAGCCGGGAATTTAGCGGGAGGAGCGAGCAGTACTTC | TRBV4-1 | TRBD2 | . | TRBJ2-7
CASSLGQGVTGELFF | TGTGCCAGCAGCTTAGGCCAGGGGGTTACCGGGGAGCTGTTTTTT | TRBV7-6 | TRBD1 | once | TRBJ2-2